Each of the 18 T cell receptor beta chains below was sequenced from the same sample in a study of CD8+ T cells in alopecia areata. It was cDNA, reverse transcribed from extracted RNA, that served as the sequencing template. Using immunoSEQ multiplex PCR, the repertoire was profiled, and TCRdb retains in-frame clones only, with some absent. The table lists 200,000 or so clones, about 60% of them singletons, with more than 0.4% in the top ten. This sample comprised CD4+ T cells sorted from blood, obtained at week 0. The receptors here all came from a human donor with alopecia areata.

V gene TRBV30 combines with J gene TRBJ2-6, with D maybe TRBD1 (5 bases). Germline lookup yields CDR1 GTSNPN and CDR2 SVGIG (reference sequence). The CDR3 length is 14 residues. V lost 4 bases to trimming and J lost 1 base, with 8 bases between them. CDR3 protein: CAWTKGSGANVLTF. CDR3 DNA sequence: TGTGCCTGGACGAAGGGGTCTGGGGCCAACGTCCTGACTTTC.

The chain is built from TRBV4-1 and TRBJ2-3; D gene unclear. The CDR3 has 19 residues. Trimming took off 2 bases at V and 2 bases at J, with 23 bases between the two ends. Per the germline V gene, CDR1 is MGHRA and CDR2 is YSYEKL. CDR3 loop: CASSQRPPTSTGLTDTQYF. CDR3 DNA sequence: TGCGCCAGCAGCCAACGACCTCCCACTTCGACGGGCCTCACAGATACGCAGTATTTT.

The chain recombines TRBV7-2 with TRBJ2-3; D gene uncertain. Germline CDR1 is SGHTA and CDR2 is FQGNSA. This CDR3 has 15 residues. V was cut by 2 bases and J by 0 bases, with 9 bases left in between. The DNA of the CDR3 is TGTGCCAGCAGCTTACGAACGGCTAGCACAGATACGCAGTATTTT. Its protein is CASSLRTASTDTQYF.

J is TRBJ1-2 and V is TRBV4-2; a possible D gene is TRBD1 (5 bases). Germline assignment: CDR1 LGHNA and CDR2 YNFKEQ. V lost 6 bases and J lost 4, with 18 bases in between. The CDR3 runs 15 residues. In DNA, the CDR3 is TGTGCCAGCAGTGAAACGCGAGTGGGGGGCTATGGCTACACCTTC. Its translation: CASSETRVGGYGYTF.

The V gene is TRBV30, the J gene TRBJ2-7; D may correspond to TRBD1 or TRBD2 (6 bases each). CDR1 and CDR2 from the germline V gene are GTSNPN and SVGIG (reference sequence). This CDR3 contains 15 residues. Trimming cost V 4 bases and J 3 bases, with 19 bases left between them. In DNA, the CDR3 is TGTGCCTGGAAAGGGGGGCGGTCCTTGGGCTACGAGCAGTACTTC. Translating gives CAWKGGRSLGYEQYF.

The chain is built from TRBV9 and TRBJ2-7; D is tentatively TRBD1 or TRBD2 (5 bases each). Per germline, CDR1 SGDLS and CDR2 YYNGEE. The CDR3 consists of 15 residues. V shed 0 bases and J shed 0 bases, with 10 bases lying between them. CDR3 sequence (DNA): TGTGCCAGCAGCGTAGTGGGGGAACTCTCCTACGAGCAGTACTTC. Protein sequence: CASSVVGELSYEQYF.

The gene calls are TRBV6-5 and TRBJ2-7; no definite D call. Germline V gene lookup returns CDR1 MNHEY and CDR2 SVGAGI. Trimming removed 7 bases at V and 2 bases at J, with 6 bases between. This CDR3 has 11 residues. CDR3 sequence: CASKNAYEQYF. The CDR3 DNA is TGTGCCAGCAAGAATGCCTACGAGCAGTACTTC.

The chain has TRBV30 and TRBJ1-2, with a possible D match to TRBD1 (6 bases). This CDR3 is 15 amino acids long. V was pared by 6 bases and J by 0 bases, with 17 bases between. Germline CDR1 GTSNPN, CDR2 SVGIG (reference sequence). The chain's CDR3 is CACRAGAEPNYGYTF. CDR3 DNA: TGTGCCTGCCGGGCAGGGGCCGAACCTAACTATGGCTACACCTTC.

This clone has more than one count but fewer than ten. The chain recombines TRBV20-1 with TRBJ2-3; a possible D gene is TRBD2 (7 bases). Germline CDR1 DFQATT, CDR2 SNEGSKA (reference sequence). V was clipped by 5 bases and J by 11 bases, with 14 bases between them. This CDR3 region has 11 residues. The CDR3, as DNA: TGCAGTGCTCGCGGGGGCCGAGAGCAGTATTTT. This encodes CSARGGREQYF.

In this sample, this clone turned up once. V is TRBV2 and J is TRBJ2-6; D is unclear. The CDR3 is 15 amino acids. Germline assignment: CDR1 SNHLY and CDR2 FYNNEI. With 3 bases removed from V and 1 base from J, the gap between germline ends came to 7 bases. The CDR3 loop is CASSDRSSGANVLTF. The CDR3 DNA sequence: TGTGCCAGCAGTGACAGAAGTTCTGGGGCCAACGTCCTGACTTTC.

The rearrangement links TRBV6-5 to TRBJ2-3; possible D gene TRBD2, 7 bases. The CDR3 runs to 15 residues. V lost 6 bases and J 4 bases, leaving 17 bases between the germline ends. Germline V gene data show CDR1 as MNHEY and CDR2 as SVGAGI. The CDR3 region has the DNA TGTGCCAGCAGCCCCAAGGGGGGGAGGGCAGATACGCAGTATTTT. Its translation: CASSPKGGRADTQYF.

The CDR3: CASSGLQGRSYNEQFF. Here the CDR3 DNA reads TGTGCCAGCAGCGGACTACAGGGCCGCTCCTACAATGAGCAGTTCTTC. The chain is built from TRBV5-6 and TRBJ2-1; D tentatively reads TRBD1 or TRBD2 (6 bases each). This CDR3 contains 16 residues. Germline CDR1 SGHDT, CDR2 YYEEEE. Trimming stripped 4 bases from V and 0 bases from J, with 14 bases between.

This clone was counted between two and nine times. This chain links TRBV29-1 with TRBJ2-5; 7 bases agree with TRBD2. With V trimmed by 4 bases and J by 1 base, 6 bases remained unmatched. Germline V lookup: CDR1 SQVTM, CDR2 ANQGSEA. CDR3 length: 14 residues. CDR3 nucleotides: TGCAGCGTTGTAGGCCTAGCGGTCCAAGAGACCCAGTACTTC. Translating gives CSVVGLAVQETQYF.

This chain links TRBV29-1 with TRBJ2-1, with D perhaps matching TRBD2 (6 bases). There are 13 residues in the CDR3. V lost 7 bases and J lost 0, with 10 bases in between. The germline CDR1 and CDR2 sequences are SQVTM and ANQGSEA. In DNA form, the CDR3 reads TGCAGCGGCGGGACTTTCTCCTACAATGAGCAGTTCTTC. This encodes CSGGTFSYNEQFF.

This clone appeared a few times. The chain has TRBV27 and TRBJ2-7; D not certain. The CDR3 runs to 15 residues. Germline-derived CDR1 and CDR2 are MNHEY and SMNVEV (reference sequence). V gave up 1 base and J gave up 3 bases, with 13 bases separating them. CDR3 nucleotide sequence: TGTGCCAGCAGTTTATTTGGAGTCAGTGACTACGAGCAGTACTTC. Amino acid sequence: CASSLFGVSDYEQYF.

The rearrangement links TRBV6-6 to TRBJ2-4; D possibly corresponds to TRBD2 (7 bases). The CDR3 contains 15 residues. Trimming cost V 8 bases and J 6 bases, with 20 bases left between them. CDR1 MNHNY and CDR2 SVGAGI come from the germline V gene (reference sequence). The DNA for the CDR3 is TGTGCCAGCTCAATGGGGGGGGCCCGAACAAACATTCAGTACTTC. Its translation: CASSMGGARTNIQYF.

Only a few counts were recorded for this clone. The CDR3 region is CSIRTASYEQYF. In nucleotides, the CDR3 is TGCAGCATTAGGACAGCTTCCTACGAGCAGTACTTC. The genes are TRBV29-1 and TRBJ2-7, with a weak D call TRBD1 (6 bases). The CDR3 has 12 residues. Trimming left V 8 bases short and J 1 base short, with 12 bases between. Germline V CDR1 and CDR2: SQVTM, ANQGSEA.

The genes are TRBV9 and TRBJ1-1; a possible D gene is TRBD1 (5 bases). Germline CDR1 and CDR2: SGDLS and YYNGEE. Trimming stripped 1 base from V and 10 bases from J, with 17 bases between. The CDR3 is 14 residues long. CDR3 sequence: CASSVSSQGYGAFF. In nucleotides, the CDR3 is TGTGCCAGCAGCGTATCCTCTCAGGGATACGGAGCTTTCTTT.